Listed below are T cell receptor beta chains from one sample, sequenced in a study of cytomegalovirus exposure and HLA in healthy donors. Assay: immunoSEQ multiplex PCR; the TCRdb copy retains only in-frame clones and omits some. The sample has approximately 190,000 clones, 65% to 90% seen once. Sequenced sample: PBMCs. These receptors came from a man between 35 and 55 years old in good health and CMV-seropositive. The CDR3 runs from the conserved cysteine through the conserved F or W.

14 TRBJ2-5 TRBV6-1 CASSESGGKETQYF
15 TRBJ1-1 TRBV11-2 CASSSTLTANTEAFF
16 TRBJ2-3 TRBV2 CASRGWIAGGSDTQYF
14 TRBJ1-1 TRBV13 CASSRAQGRTEAFF
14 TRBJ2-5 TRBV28 CASKQQGSQETQYF
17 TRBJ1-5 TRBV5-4 CASSSGTGGLGNQPQHF
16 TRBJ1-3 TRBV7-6 CASSLALGASGNTIYF
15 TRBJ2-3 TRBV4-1 CASSPRTSSGDTQYF
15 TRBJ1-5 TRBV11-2 CASSFPGHSNQPQHF
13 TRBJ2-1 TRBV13 CASSGETYNEQFF
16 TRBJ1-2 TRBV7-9 CASSPFSSWTGGGYTF
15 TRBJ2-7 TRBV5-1 CASSLVGRGPYEQYF
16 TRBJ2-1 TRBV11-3 CASSHSTSVSYNEQFF
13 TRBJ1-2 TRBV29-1 CSVEAAAFGGYTF
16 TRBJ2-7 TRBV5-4 CASSSMTELFSYEQYF
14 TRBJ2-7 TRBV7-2 CASSLPSGQSLPYF
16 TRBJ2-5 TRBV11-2 CASSSVGTTRQETQYF
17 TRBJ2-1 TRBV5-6 CASSFRLAGPLGNEQFF
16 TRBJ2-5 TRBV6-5 CASSYTGQGRMETQYF
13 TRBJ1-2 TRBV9 CASKQGGDFGYTF
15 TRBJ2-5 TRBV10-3 CAISISGGTQETQYF
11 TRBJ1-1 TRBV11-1 CASSWDSEAFF
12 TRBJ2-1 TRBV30 CAWSGRGNEQFF
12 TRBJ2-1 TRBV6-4 CASSDPRQGTFF
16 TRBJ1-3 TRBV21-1 CASSNTGTGPRNTIYF
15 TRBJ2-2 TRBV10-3 CAIRPGTGRFGELFF
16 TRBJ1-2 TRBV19 CASSQDSGQGFYGYTF
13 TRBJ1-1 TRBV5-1 CASSFRGHTEAFF
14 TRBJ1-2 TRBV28 CASSLGTLRYGYTF
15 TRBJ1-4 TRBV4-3 CASSQNIGTNEKLFF
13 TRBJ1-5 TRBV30 CAWRATANQPQHF
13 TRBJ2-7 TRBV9 CASSVDGNYEQYF
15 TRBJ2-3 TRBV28 CASSSPGGLRDTQYF
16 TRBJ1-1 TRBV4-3 CASSQELGDRGGEAFF
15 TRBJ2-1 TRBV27 CASSKPGQGSNEQFF
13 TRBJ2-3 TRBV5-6 CASSSPQGDTQYF
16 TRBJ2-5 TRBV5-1 CASSQDRSGGRETQYF
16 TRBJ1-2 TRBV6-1 CASSATTLPKRRGYTF
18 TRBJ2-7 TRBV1 CTSSQGVPAGGLTYEQYF
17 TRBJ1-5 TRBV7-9 CASSPAGGAGINQPQHF
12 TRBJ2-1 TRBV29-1 CSVESGGNEQFF
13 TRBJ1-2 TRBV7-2 CASSFQGSYGYTF
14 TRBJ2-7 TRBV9 CASAKRPGVAEQYF
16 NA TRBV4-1 CASSQERYLGGDEQYF
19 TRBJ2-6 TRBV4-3 CASSQGAVSGFSGANVLTF
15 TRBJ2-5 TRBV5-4 CASSFPGPAGETQYF
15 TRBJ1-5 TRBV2 CASSQLPPGNQPQHF
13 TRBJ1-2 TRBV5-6 CASSPDRGWGYTF
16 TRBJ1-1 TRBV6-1 CASSERGSTLGTEAFF
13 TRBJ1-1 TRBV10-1 CASSESGSTEAFF
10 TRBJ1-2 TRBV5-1 CASSFNGYTF
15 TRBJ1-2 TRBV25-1 CASSESKRNPYGYTF
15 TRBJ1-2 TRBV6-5 CASSYSGQGFAGYTF
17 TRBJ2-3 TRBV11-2 CASSLTGSGGTTDTQYF
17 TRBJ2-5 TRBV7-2 CASSLWFGLASQETQYF